This TCR beta chain was sequenced in a study of CD8 T cells in ankylosing spondylitis. CDR3 size: 13 residues. Germline V lookup: CDR1 MGHDK, CDR2 SYGVNS. V trimming: 8 bases; J trimming: 5 bases; junction bases outside the gene matches: 6. Whole-study findings and limits: It appeared that ankylosing spondylitis blood was characterized by a TCR beta motif of eight highly homologous variants.

To note about this clonotype: Its matching antigen is unknown.

TCRdb reanalysed the 5' RACE reads using MiXCR and keeps one entry per CDR3 protein. The repertoire holds hundreds of thousands of distinct CDR3 sequences, with 20% to 30% as singletons. This sequence joins TRBV25-1 and TRBJ2-1, with TRBD1 identical over 7 bases. Input material: blood, either unsorted or a sorted T cell fraction (not recorded which). This sequence originates from a male donor with ankylosing spondylitis. In DNA form, the CDR3 reads TGTGCCAGCTCAAACAGGGGCCACAATGAGCAGTTCTTC. Translating it yields CASSNRGHNEQFF. Drawing the rest from reference TRBV25-1 and TRBJ2-1, the complete variable domain is EADIYQTPRYLVIGTGKKITLECSQTMGHDKMYWYQQDPGMELHLIHYSYGVNSTEKGDLSSESTVSRIRTEHFPLTLESARPSHTSQYLCASSNRGHNEQFFGPGTRLTVL.